Presented here are 24 T cell receptor beta chains from one specimen sequenced in a study of blood T cells in healthy people across ages. The authors ran a second PCR of about 6 to 11 cycles using a sample-barcoded 5' primer and a J-beta primer mix. TCRdb independently ran MiXCR on the 5' RACE reads; one entry per CDR3 protein. This sample has about 830,000 distinct CDR3 sequences; 62% occur once, and the top ten carry roughly 26%. Sequenced material: blood. These receptors were taken from a man younger than 45 in good health.

V is TRBV20-1 and J is TRBJ2-7; TRBD2 aligns across 8 bases. The CDR3 runs 12 residues. Trimming removed 7 bases from V and 4 bases from J; junction bases left unmatched: 6. The V gene's germline CDR1 is DFQATT and CDR2 SNEGSKA (reference sequence). CDR3 in amino acids: CSGKAGAYEQYF. Written as DNA, the CDR3 is TGCAGTGGGAAAGCGGGGGCATACGAGCAGTACTTC.

The chain has TRBV5-1 and TRBJ1-4; no clear D gene. The germline gives CDR1 SGHRS, CDR2 YFSETQ. There are 15 residues in the CDR3. V lost 0 bases, J lost 7 bases, and 13 bases lay in between. The CDR3 nucleotides are TGCGCCAGCAGCTTGGACCGGGGAAATAGTGAAAAACTGTTTTTT. Amino acid sequence: CASSLDRGNSEKLFF.

The chain combines TRBV12-3 or TRBV12-4 with TRBJ2-7; either TRBD1 or TRBD2 may fit D (5 bases each). Trimming shortened V by 6 bases and J by 4 bases, and 19 bases separated the two germline ends. This CDR3 is 15 amino acids long. As DNA, the CDR3 is TGTGCCAGCAGCGCCGGGTCGGGGACGTTTTACGAGCAGTACTTC. Translated: CASSAGSGTFYEQYF.

The genes are TRBV20-1 and TRBJ1-2, with TRBD1 identical over 9 bases. The CDR3 totals 16 residues. Per the germline V gene, CDR1 is DFQATT and CDR2 is SNEGSKA (reference sequence). V was clipped by 1 base and J by 6 bases; unmatched bases: 12. As DNA, the CDR3 is TGCAGTGCTAGAGCCGCTCCGGGACAGGGTGTCGATGGCTACACCTTC. Translated, it gives CSARAAPGQGVDGYTF.

The chain links TRBV25-1 to TRBJ1-2, with 7 bases fitting TRBD1. V trimming: 5 bases; J trimming: 1 base; junction bases outside the gene matches: 10. The CDR3 extends over 16 amino acids. Germline CDR1 is MGHDK and CDR2 is SYGVNS. DNA for the CDR3: TGTGCCAGCAGTCCTGCCGGGACAGTGCTTAACTATGGCTACACCTTC. Encoded protein: CASSPAGTVLNYGYTF.

On this clonotype itself: At one boundary the junction diverges from the germline segment, which might be a read error. This chain joins TRBV4-1 and TRBJ2-1, with 9 bases that match TRBD2. CDR1 and CDR2 from the germline V gene are MGHRA and YSYEKL. The CDR3 has 16 amino acids. CDR3 coding DNA: TGCGTCAGCAGCCGGGGTAGCGGGGGCCTCGTCAATGAGCAGTTCTTC. It yields the protein CVSSRGSGGLVNEQFF.

The genes are TRBV29-1 and TRBJ2-5; tentatively, D is TRBD1 (5 bases). The V end lost 5 bases, the J end lost 0 bases, and 7 bases lay between the germline ends. The V gene's germline CDR1 is SQVTM and CDR2 ANQGSEA. This CDR3 spans 12 amino acids. The CDR3 region has the DNA TGCAGCGTTTCGACAGACCAAGAGACCCAGTACTTC. Protein product: CSVSTDQETQYF.

To note about this clonotype: Germline is not matched at one junction end, which may reflect a read error. The V gene is TRBV7-6, the J gene TRBJ2-3; D assignment may be TRBD1 or TRBD2 (7 bases each). Germline-derived CDR1 and CDR2 are SGHVS and FNYEAQ. This CDR3 is 14 amino acids long. The CDR3 DNA is TGTGCCAGCAGCCCCTGGGAGGGGGCAGAGACGCAGTATTTT. Translated, it gives CASSPWEGAETQYF.

Only a few counts were recorded for this clonotype. This chain joins TRBV7-8 and TRBJ2-4, with D possibly matching TRBD1 (5 bases). The end of the DNA aligns better with TRBJ2-7, so the J call may be wrong. Germline CDR1 reads SGHVS; CDR2 reads FQNEAQ. The CDR3 length is 16 residues. In nucleotides, the CDR3 is TGTGCCAGCAGCTTAGCGGGGCCCAGCTTCACCTACGAGCAGTACTTC. It yields the protein CASSLAGPSFTYEQYF.

J is TRBJ2-7 and V is TRBV5-6, with TRBD2 identical over 9 bases. The germline V gene encodes CDR1 SGHDT and CDR2 YYEEEE. Germline trimming cut 4 bases from V and 2 bases from J; bases unmatched to any gene: 10. The CDR3 covers 16 residues. The CDR3 is CASSAALAGGPYEQYF. The CDR3 coding sequence is TGTGCCAGCAGCGCGGCACTAGCGGGCGGACCCTACGAGCAGTACTTC.

V usage is TRBV10-3 and J usage is TRBJ2-1; the match to TRBD1 covers 9 bases. The ends lost 0 bases at V and 6 bases at J; junction bases unmatched: 6. Germline CDR1 reads ENHRY; CDR2 reads SYGVKD. The CDR3 sequence is 16 residues long. The CDR3 nucleotides are TGTGCCATCAGTGAGTCGTATGGGACAGGGATCAATGAGCAGTTCTTC. Its protein product is CAISESYGTGINEQFF.

V is TRBV4-1 and J is TRBJ1-1, with D tentatively TRBD1 (6 bases). V shed 2 bases and J shed 0 bases, with 16 bases lying between them. Germline loops: CDR1 MGHRA, CDR2 YSYEKL. The CDR3 sequence is 17 residues long. CDR3 DNA: TGCGCCAGCAGCCAAAGGGGCGGGGGCCGCATGAACACTGAAGCTTTCTTT. Translation: CASSQRGGGRMNTEAFF.

This chain connects TRBV20-1 to TRBJ2-5, with 7 bases that match TRBD2. CDR1 DFQATT and CDR2 SNEGSKA come from the germline V gene (reference sequence). V gave up 6 bases and J gave up 3 bases; unmatched junction bases: 13. This CDR3 has 15 residues. The CDR3 loop reads CSASGRAGEEETQYF. CDR3 in DNA: TGCAGTGCCTCCGGTAGGGCGGGGGAGGAAGAGACCCAGTACTTC.

The chain is built from TRBV28 and TRBJ1-2; TRBD1 agrees at 9 bases. J was trimmed by 0 bases and V by 7 bases; bases with no gene match: 18. The CDR3 runs 19 residues. Germline assignment: CDR1 MDHEN and CDR2 SYDVKM. CDR3 nucleotides: TGTGCCAGCATGGTATGGGCTTGGGACAGGGATTACGCTAACTATGGCTACACCTTC. Its translation: CASMVWAWDRDYANYGYTF.

This clonotype was seen only a few times. The chain carries TRBV7-3 and TRBJ2-7, with D hard to call. CDR1 SGHTA and CDR2 FQGTGA come from the germline V gene. With 1 base removed from V and 4 bases from J, the gap between germline ends came to 11 bases. The CDR3 runs to 14 residues. In DNA, the CDR3 is TGTGCCAGCAGCTTAAATCCAGGAACATACGAGCAGTACTTC. Translation: CASSLNPGTYEQYF.

The chain is built from TRBV20-1 and TRBJ2-5, with TRBD2 as a possible D gene (6 bases). This CDR3 comprises 14 residues. Trimming shortened V by 5 bases and J by 5 bases, and 18 bases separated the two germline ends. Germline V gene lookup returns CDR1 DFQATT and CDR2 SNEGSKA (reference sequence). Here the CDR3 reads CSASPRGGMETQYF. The DNA of the CDR3 is TGCAGTGCTTCCCCCCGCGGAGGGATGGAGACCCAGTACTTC.

This clonotype was observed a handful of times. The chain is built from TRBV11-2 and TRBJ2-1; D may match TRBD1 or TRBD2 (5 bases each). With 0 bases removed from V and 12 bases from J, the gap between germline ends came to 21 bases. The CDR3 spans 16 residues. Germline V lookup: CDR1 SGHAT, CDR2 FQNNGV. The CDR3: CASSLDRGKTFRVQFF. DNA of the CDR3: TGTGCCAGCAGCTTAGATCGGGGCAAGACCTTCAGAGTGCAGTTCTTC. Full variable domain (rest looked up from reference TRBV11-2 and TRBJ2-1): EAGVAQSPRYKIIEKRQSVAFWCNPISGHATLYWYQQILGQGPKLLIQFQNNGVVDDSQLPKDRFSAERLKGVDSTLKIQPAKLEDSAVYLCASSLDRGKTFRVQFFGPGTRLTVL.

This clonotype was seen more than once but under ten times. The rearrangement uses TRBV20-1 and TRBJ2-5, with 9 bases fitting TRBD2. The CDR3 is 14 amino acids. Trimming took 2 bases from V and 7 from J; bases not matched to a gene: 8. CDR1 and CDR2 (germline): DFQATT, SNEGSKA (reference sequence). The CDR3 protein is CSARSSGVTGTQYF. In DNA, the CDR3 is TGCAGTGCTAGATCTAGCGGGGTGACGGGGACCCAGTACTTC.

This clonotype occurred a few times. The chain is built from TRBV20-1 and TRBJ2-4; 12 nucleotides agree with TRBD1. The DNA matches TRBJ2-7 better at its end, which makes the J call doubtful. The CDR3 length is 14 residues. CDR1 DFQATT and CDR2 SNEGSKA come from the germline V gene (reference sequence). DNA of the CDR3: TGCAGTGCTAGAGATGGGACAGGGGGCAACGAGCAGTACTTC. Encoded protein: CSARDGTGGNEQYF.

This clonotype was seen a few times. The chain combines TRBV6-5 with TRBJ2-3; possible D gene TRBD1, 6 bases. Looked up from germline, CDR1 is MNHEY and CDR2 is SVGAGI. The CDR3 is made up of 16 amino acids. V dropped 0 bases and J dropped 0 bases, with 10 bases sitting between them. CDR3 bases: TGTGCCAGCAGTTACTCAACCAGGGGCAGCACAGATACGCAGTATTTT. This encodes CASSYSTRGSTDTQYF.

The chain uses TRBV6-5 and TRBJ1-2; 8 bases fit TRBD1. CDR1 is MNHEY, CDR2 SVGAGI, per germline. Germline trimming cut 7 bases from V and 4 bases from J; bases unmatched to any gene: 5. CDR3 length: 13 residues. The CDR3 reads CASTRTGTYGYTF. CDR3 bases: TGTGCCAGCACCCGGACAGGGACCTATGGCTACACCTTC.

Comment on this clonotype: A read error is possible here, since a much larger clone lies one base away. The chain combines TRBV7-9 with TRBJ2-5, with D uncertain. The CDR3 is 12 amino acids. CDR1 is SEHNR, CDR2 FQNEAQ, per germline (reference sequence). V was trimmed by 3 bases and J by 5 bases, leaving 7 bases between them. DNA of the CDR3: TGTGCCAGCAGCTTCGAGGCGGAGACCCAGTACTTC. It specifies CASSFEAETQYF. Variable domain in full (rest from reference TRBV7-9 and TRBJ2-5): DTGVSQNPRHKITKRGQNVTFRCDPISEHNRLYWYRQTLGQGPEFLTYFQNEAQLEKSRLLSDRFSAERPKGSFSTLEIQRTEQGDSAMYLCASSFEAETQYFGPGTRLLVL.

This rearrangement joins TRBV6-5 to TRBJ2-1, with D perhaps TRBD2 (7 bases). The CDR3 totals 17 residues. The V and J ends lost 0 bases and 3 bases respectively, with 15 bases between them. CDR1 MNHEY and CDR2 SVGAGI come from the germline V gene. The CDR3 bases are TGTGCCAGCAGTTACTCGATACCGGGGGGCTACTACAATGAGCAGTTCTTC. It is translated as CASSYSIPGGYYNEQFF.

V and J are TRBV6-5 and TRBJ2-7, with a possible D match to TRBD1 (5 bases). This CDR3 is built from 16 residues. In germline, CDR1 is MNHEY, CDR2 SVGAGI. V was clipped by 2 bases and J by 0 bases, with 14 bases between them. The CDR3 nucleotides are TGTGCCAGCAGTTACGTGGCAGGGTTGAGCTCCTACGAGCAGTACTTC. Amino acids: CASSYVAGLSSYEQYF.